A selection of T cell receptor beta chains follows, all from one sample in a study of cytotoxic CD8 clonotypes in ibrutinib-treated CLL. The data were produced by immunoSEQ multiplex PCR, yet TCRdb's version contains in-frame clones alone and is incomplete. The repertoire holds roughly 250,000 clones, with around 70% as singletons. Material: PBMCs, obtained after 24 months of ibrutinib treatment. These receptors all come from a human donor with chronic lymphocytic leukemia. CDR3s include the opening cysteine and the closing phenylalanine or tryptophan. A D gene is named only where the DNA matches it firmly. Rows may omit the clone size; those that give it use once, few, many or a size class.

j_call: TRBJ2-5; cdr3_length: 15; v_call: TRBV7-2; clone_size: NA; d_call: NA; cdr3_nt: TGTGCCAGCAGCTTAGGAGGGAGTTGGCAAGAGACCCAGTACTTC; cdr3_aa: CASSLGGSWQETQYF
j_call: TRBJ2-7; cdr3_length: 14; v_call: TRBV29-1; clone_size: NA; d_call: NA; cdr3_nt: TGCAGCGTTGGGACGACAAGCAGGGTCTCCGAGCAGTACTTC; cdr3_aa: CSVGTTSRVSEQYF
j_call: TRBJ2-7; cdr3_length: 13; v_call: TRBV29-1; clone_size: NA; d_call: TRBD2; cdr3_nt: TGCAGCGCAAAGAGACGGGGGGACTACGAGCAGTACTTC; cdr3_aa: CSAKRRGDYEQYF
j_call: TRBJ2-2; cdr3_length: 18; v_call: TRBV28; clone_size: NA; d_call: TRBD2; cdr3_nt: TGTGCCACCCTTGGGGCTAGCGGGAGGTCCCCGAACACCGGGGAGCTGTTTTTT; cdr3_aa: CATLGASGRSPNTGELFF
j_call: TRBJ1-5; cdr3_length: 15; v_call: TRBV7-3; clone_size: NA; d_call: NA; cdr3_nt: TGTGCCAGCAGCCGGGACACCTATAGCAATCAGCCCCAGCATTTT; cdr3_aa: CASSRDTYSNQPQHF
j_call: TRBJ2-7; cdr3_length: 15; v_call: TRBV5-5; clone_size: NA; d_call: TRBD1; cdr3_nt: TGTGCCAGCAGCTTGGAAACAGGGGCGCACTACGAGCAGTACTTC; cdr3_aa: CASSLETGAHYEQYF
j_call: TRBJ2-7; cdr3_length: 13; v_call: TRBV5-1; clone_size: NA; d_call: TRBD1; cdr3_nt: TGCGCCAGTAACAGACAGGGGTCTCACGAGCAGTACTTC; cdr3_aa: CASNRQGSHEQYF
j_call: TRBJ1-5; cdr3_length: 17; v_call: TRBV4-3; clone_size: NA; d_call: TRBD1; cdr3_nt: TGCGCCAGCAGCCAATGGAGGCCAGGACAGGCCAATCAGCCCCAGCATTTT; cdr3_aa: CASSQWRPGQANQPQHF
j_call: TRBJ1-4; cdr3_length: 12; v_call: TRBV2; clone_size: few; d_call: NA; cdr3_nt: TGTGCCAGCTCCGGGGTCGGTGAAAAACTGTTTTTT; cdr3_aa: CASSGVGEKLFF
j_call: TRBJ2-1; cdr3_length: 10; v_call: TRBV28; clone_size: NA; d_call: NA; cdr3_nt: TGTGCCAGCAGTTTCAATGAGCAGTTCTTC; cdr3_aa: CASSFNEQFF
j_call: TRBJ2-7; cdr3_length: 12; v_call: TRBV19; clone_size: NA; d_call: NA; cdr3_nt: TGTGCCAGTAGTATGGGAGCCTACGAGCAGTACTTC; cdr3_aa: CASSMGAYEQYF
j_call: TRBJ1-3; cdr3_length: 13; v_call: TRBV7-2; clone_size: NA; d_call: TRBD1; cdr3_nt: TGTGCCAGCAGCTTCGGACAGGGCAACACCATATATTTT; cdr3_aa: CASSFGQGNTIYF
j_call: TRBJ2-7; cdr3_length: 15; v_call: TRBV5-4; clone_size: NA; d_call: TRBD2; cdr3_nt: TGTGCCAGCAGCTTAGCGGGAGCTTCCTCCTACGAGCAGTACTTC; cdr3_aa: CASSLAGASSYEQYF
j_call: TRBJ2-2; cdr3_length: 13; v_call: TRBV7-2; clone_size: NA; d_call: NA; cdr3_nt: TGTGCCAGCAGCTTAAGAGAGAGCGGGGAGCTGTTTTTT; cdr3_aa: CASSLRESGELFF
j_call: TRBJ2-6; cdr3_length: 15; v_call: TRBV28; clone_size: once; d_call: NA; cdr3_nt: TGTGCCAGCAGCAAGGGAGCCTCTGGGGCCAACGTCCTGACTTTC; cdr3_aa: CASSKGASGANVLTF
j_call: TRBJ1-1; cdr3_length: 13; v_call: TRBV27; clone_size: NA; d_call: NA; cdr3_nt: TGTGCCAGCAGCCGGGGACAGAACACTGAAGCTTTCTTT; cdr3_aa: CASSRGQNTEAFF